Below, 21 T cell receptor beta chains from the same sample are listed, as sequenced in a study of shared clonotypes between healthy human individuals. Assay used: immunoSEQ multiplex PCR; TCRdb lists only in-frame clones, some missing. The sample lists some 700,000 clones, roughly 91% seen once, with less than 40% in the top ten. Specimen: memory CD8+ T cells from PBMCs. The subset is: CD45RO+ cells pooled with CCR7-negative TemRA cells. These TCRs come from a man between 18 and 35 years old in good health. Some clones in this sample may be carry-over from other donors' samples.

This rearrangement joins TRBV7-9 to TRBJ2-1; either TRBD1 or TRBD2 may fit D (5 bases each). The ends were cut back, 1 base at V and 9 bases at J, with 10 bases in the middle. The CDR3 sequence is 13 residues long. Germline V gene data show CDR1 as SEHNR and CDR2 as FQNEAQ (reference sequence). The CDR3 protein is CASSLGSGTEQFF. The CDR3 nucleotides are TGTGCCAGCAGCTTAGGATCCGGGACTGAGCAGTTCTTC.

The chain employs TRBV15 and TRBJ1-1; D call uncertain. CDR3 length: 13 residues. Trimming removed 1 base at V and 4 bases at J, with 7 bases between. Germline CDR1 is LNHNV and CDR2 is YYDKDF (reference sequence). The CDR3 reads CATSRARSTEAFF. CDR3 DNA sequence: TGTGCCACCAGCAGAGCCCGGAGCACTGAAGCTTTCTTT.

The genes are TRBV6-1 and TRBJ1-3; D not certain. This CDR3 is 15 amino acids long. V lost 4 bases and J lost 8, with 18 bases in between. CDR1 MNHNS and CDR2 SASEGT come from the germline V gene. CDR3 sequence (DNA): TGTGCCAGCAGTGTACTCGCGGCGGGTGGGGACACCATATATTTT. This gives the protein CASSVLAAGGDTIYF.

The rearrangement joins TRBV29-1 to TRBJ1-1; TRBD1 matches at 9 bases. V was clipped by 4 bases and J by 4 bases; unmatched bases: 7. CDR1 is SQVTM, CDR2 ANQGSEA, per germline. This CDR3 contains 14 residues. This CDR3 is CSVAGTGFRTEAFF. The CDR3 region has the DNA TGCAGCGTTGCCGGGACAGGGTTTCGCACTGAAGCTTTCTTT. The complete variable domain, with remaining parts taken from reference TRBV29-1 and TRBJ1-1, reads SAVISQKPSRDICQRGTSLTIQCQVDSQVTMMFWYRQQPGQSLTLIATANQGSEATYESGFVIDKFPISRPNLTFSTLTVSNMSPEDSSIYLCSVAGTGFRTEAFFGQGTRLTVV.

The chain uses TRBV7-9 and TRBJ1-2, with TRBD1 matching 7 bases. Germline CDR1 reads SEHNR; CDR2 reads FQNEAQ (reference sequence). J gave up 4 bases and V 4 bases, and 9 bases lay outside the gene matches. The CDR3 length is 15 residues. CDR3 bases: TGTGCCAGCAGCTCCATAAGAGACAGGGTCTATGGCTACACCTTC. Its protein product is CASSSIRDRVYGYTF. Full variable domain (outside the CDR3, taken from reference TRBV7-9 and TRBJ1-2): DTGVSQNPRHKITKRGQNVTFRCDPISEHNRLYWYRQTLGQGPEFLTYFQNEAQLEKSRLLSDRFSAERPKGSFSTLEIQRTEQGDSAMYLCASSSIRDRVYGYTFGSGTRLTVV.

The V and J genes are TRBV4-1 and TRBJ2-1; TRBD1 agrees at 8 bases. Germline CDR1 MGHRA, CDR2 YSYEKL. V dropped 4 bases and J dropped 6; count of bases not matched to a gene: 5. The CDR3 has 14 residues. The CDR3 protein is CASSLRDRINEQFF. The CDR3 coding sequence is TGCGCCAGCAGCCTCCGGGACAGGATCAATGAGCAGTTCTTC.

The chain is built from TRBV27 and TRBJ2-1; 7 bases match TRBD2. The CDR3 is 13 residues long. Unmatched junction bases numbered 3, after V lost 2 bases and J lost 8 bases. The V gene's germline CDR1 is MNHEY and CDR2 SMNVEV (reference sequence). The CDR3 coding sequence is TGTGCCAGCAGTTTAACTAGCGCGGATGAGCAGTTCTTC. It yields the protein CASSLTSADEQFF.

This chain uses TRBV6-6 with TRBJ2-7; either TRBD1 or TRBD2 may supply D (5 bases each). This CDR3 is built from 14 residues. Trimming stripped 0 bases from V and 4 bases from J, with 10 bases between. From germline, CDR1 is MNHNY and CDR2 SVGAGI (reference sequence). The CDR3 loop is CASSYSGVRYEQYF. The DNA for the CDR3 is TGTGCCAGCAGTTACTCGGGGGTTAGGTACGAGCAGTACTTC.

This chain's CDR3 is CASSVESSGRTITDTQYF. As DNA, the CDR3 is TGTGCCAGCAGCGTAGAGTCTAGCGGGAGGACTATCACAGATACGCAGTATTTT. This chain uses TRBV9 with TRBJ2-3; 11 bases map to TRBD2. The CDR3 is 18 residues long. J gave up 2 bases and V 0 bases, and 8 bases lay outside the gene matches. The germline V gene has CDR1 SGDLS and CDR2 YYNGEE. The whole variable domain, filled in from reference TRBV9 and TRBJ2-3, reads DSGVTQTPKHLITATGQRVTLRCSPRSGDLSVYWYQQSLDQGLQFLIQYYNGEERAKGNILERFSAQQFPDLHSELNLSSLELGDSALYFCASSVESSGRTITDTQYFGPGTRLTVL.

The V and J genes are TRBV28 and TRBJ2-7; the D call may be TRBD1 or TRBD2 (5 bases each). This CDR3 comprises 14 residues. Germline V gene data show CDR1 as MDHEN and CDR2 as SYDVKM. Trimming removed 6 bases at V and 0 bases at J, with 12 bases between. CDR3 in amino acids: CASRPGRRSYEQYF. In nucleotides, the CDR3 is TGTGCCAGCAGGCCGGGACGCCGCTCCTACGAGCAGTACTTC.

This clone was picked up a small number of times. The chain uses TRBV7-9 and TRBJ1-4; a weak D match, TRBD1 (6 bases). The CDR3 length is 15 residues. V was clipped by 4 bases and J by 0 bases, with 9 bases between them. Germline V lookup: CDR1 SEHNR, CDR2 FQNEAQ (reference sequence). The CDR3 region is CASSSDSPTNEKLFF. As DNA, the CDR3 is TGTGCCAGCAGCTCGGACAGTCCAACTAATGAAAAACTGTTTTTT. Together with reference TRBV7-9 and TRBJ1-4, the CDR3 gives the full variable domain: DTGVSQNPRHKITKRGQNVTFRCDPISEHNRLYWYRQTLGQGPEFLTYFQNEAQLEKSRLLSDRFSAERPKGSFSTLEIQRTEQGDSAMYLCASSSDSPTNEKLFFGSGTQLSVL.

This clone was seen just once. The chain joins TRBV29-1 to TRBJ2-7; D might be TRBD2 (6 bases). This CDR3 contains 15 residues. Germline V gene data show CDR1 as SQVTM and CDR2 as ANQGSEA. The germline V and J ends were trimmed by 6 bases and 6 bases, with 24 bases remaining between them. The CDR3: CSVEGGGLDWSEQYF. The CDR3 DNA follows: TGCAGCGTGGAGGGTGGGGGACTTGACTGGTCCGAGCAGTACTTC.

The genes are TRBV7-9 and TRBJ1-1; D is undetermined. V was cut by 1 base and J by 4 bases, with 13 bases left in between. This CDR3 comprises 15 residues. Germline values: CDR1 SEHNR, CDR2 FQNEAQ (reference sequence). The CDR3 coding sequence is TGTGCCAGCAGCTTAGATACGGGAGGTTTCACTGAAGCTTTCTTT. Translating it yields CASSLDTGGFTEAFF.

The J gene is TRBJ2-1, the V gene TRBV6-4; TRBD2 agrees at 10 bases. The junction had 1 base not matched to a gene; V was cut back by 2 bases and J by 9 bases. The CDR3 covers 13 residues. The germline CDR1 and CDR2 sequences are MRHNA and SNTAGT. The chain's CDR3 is CASSDLAGAEQFF. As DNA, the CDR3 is TGTGCCAGCAGTGACCTAGCGGGAGCTGAGCAGTTCTTC.

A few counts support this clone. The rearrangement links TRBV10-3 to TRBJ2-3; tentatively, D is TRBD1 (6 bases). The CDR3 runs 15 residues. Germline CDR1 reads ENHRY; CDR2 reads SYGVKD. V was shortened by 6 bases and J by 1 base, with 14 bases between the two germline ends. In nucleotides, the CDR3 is TGTGCCATCAGGGCCCTACAGGGCGGCACAGATACGCAGTATTTT. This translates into CAIRALQGGTDTQYF.

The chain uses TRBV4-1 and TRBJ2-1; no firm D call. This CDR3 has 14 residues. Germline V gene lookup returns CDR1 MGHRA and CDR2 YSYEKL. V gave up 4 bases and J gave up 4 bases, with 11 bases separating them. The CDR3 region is CASSPGREYNEQFF. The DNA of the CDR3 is TGCGCCAGCAGCCCCGGCAGAGAGTACAATGAGCAGTTCTTC.

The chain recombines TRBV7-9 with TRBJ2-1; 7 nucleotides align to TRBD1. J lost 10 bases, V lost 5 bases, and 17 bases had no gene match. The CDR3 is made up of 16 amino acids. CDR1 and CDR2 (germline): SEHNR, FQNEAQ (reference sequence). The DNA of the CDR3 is TGTGCCAGCAGCCCTGCACGATCAGGGGGAAGGGAGGAGCAGTTCTTC. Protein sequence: CASSPARSGGREEQFF.

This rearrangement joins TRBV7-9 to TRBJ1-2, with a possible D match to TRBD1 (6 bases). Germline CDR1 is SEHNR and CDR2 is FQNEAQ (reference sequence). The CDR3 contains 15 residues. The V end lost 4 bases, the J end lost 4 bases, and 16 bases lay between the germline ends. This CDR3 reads CASSWDEGGPYGYTF. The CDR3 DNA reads TGTGCCAGCAGCTGGGACGAGGGGGGGCCCTATGGCTACACCTTC.

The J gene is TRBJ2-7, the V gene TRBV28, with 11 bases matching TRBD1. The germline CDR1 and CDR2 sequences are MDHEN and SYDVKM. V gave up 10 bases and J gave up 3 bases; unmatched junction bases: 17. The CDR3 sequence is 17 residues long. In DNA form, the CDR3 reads TGTGCCACCTCGGACAGGGGGCTGATCGTAACCGGCTACGAGCAGTACTTC. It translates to CATSDRGLIVTGYEQYF.

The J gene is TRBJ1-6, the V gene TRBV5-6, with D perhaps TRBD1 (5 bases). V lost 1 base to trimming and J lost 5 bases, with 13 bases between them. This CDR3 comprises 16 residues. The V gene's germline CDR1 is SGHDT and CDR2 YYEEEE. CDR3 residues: CASSLLDRGDNSPLHF. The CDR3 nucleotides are TGTGCCAGCAGCTTGTTAGACCGGGGGGATAATTCACCCCTCCACTTT.

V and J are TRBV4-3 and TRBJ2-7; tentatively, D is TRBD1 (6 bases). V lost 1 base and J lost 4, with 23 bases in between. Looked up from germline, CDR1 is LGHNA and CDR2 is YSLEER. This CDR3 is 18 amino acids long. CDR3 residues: CASSQGAPGWGPEYEQYF. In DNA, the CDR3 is TGCGCCAGCAGCCAAGGAGCCCCCGGGTGGGGGCCTGAGTACGAGCAGTACTTC.